These 23 T cell receptor beta chains share one sample of origin, sequenced in a study of cytomegalovirus exposure and HLA in healthy donors. Researchers ran the PCR with 60 Vbeta and 13 Jbeta primers. Profiled with immunoSEQ multiplex PCR; TCRdb holds only in-frame clones, not every one. Here the sample spans fewer than 150,000 clones, over 15% being singletons. Sequencing input: PBMCs. The receptor set was obtained from a woman aged 18-29 years in good health and CMV-seronegative.

The CDR3 loop is CASSIGRDRPNYGYTF. CDR3 nucleotide sequence: TGTGCCAGTAGTATAGGCCGGGACAGACCTAACTATGGCTACACCTTC. The chain uses TRBV19 and TRBJ1-2; 7 bases agree with TRBD1. With 1 base clipped from V and 0 bases from J, the junction kept 5 bases outside the gene matches. Germline-derived CDR1 and CDR2 are LNHDA and SQIVND (reference sequence). This CDR3 has 16 residues.

This chain links TRBV4-1 with TRBJ2-7; 9 bases agree with TRBD2. Looked up from germline, CDR1 is MGHRA and CDR2 is YSYEKL. The CDR3 is 18 residues long. V was pared by 1 base and J by 4 bases, with 14 bases of the junction left unmatched. The CDR3 nucleotides are TGCGCCAGCAGCCAAGTTTTAGTCGGGCGGGAGGGCCTTTACGAGCAGTACTTC. As protein: CASSQVLVGREGLYEQYF.

This clone showed up just a few times. In DNA form, the CDR3 reads TGTGCCAGTAGTACGGGACAGGGGGACGAAAAACTGTTTTTT. It encodes CASSTGQGDEKLFF. The V call is TRBV19, the J call TRBJ1-4; 11 positions match TRBD1. Germline V gives CDR1 LNHDA, CDR2 SQIVND (reference sequence). This CDR3 is 14 amino acids long. With 4 bases clipped from V and 8 bases from J, the junction kept 3 bases outside the gene matches.

The chain is built from TRBV5-6 and TRBJ1-5; 7 bases line up with TRBD1. There are 15 residues in the CDR3. Losses at the gene ends were 2 bases for V and 3 bases for J; bases not matched to a gene: 5. Germline CDR1 SGHDT, CDR2 YYEEEE. The CDR3 DNA is TGTGCCAGCAGCTTCGGGACAGCTTTCAATCAGCCCCAGCATTTT. Translation gives CASSFGTAFNQPQHF.

Only a few counts were recorded for this clone. The chain recombines TRBV27 with TRBJ1-4, with unresolved D. The CDR3 contains 15 residues. V lost 3 bases, J lost 3 bases, and 11 bases lay in between. Per germline, CDR1 MNHEY and CDR2 SMNVEV (reference sequence). This CDR3 reads CASSFSFRPNEKLFF. CDR3 in DNA: TGTGCCAGCAGTTTTTCCTTCAGGCCTAATGAAAAACTGTTTTTT.

CDR3 nucleotides: TGTGCCAGCAGTTACCCGAGGGGGGGGGCCCAGTACTTC. Protein product: CASSYPRGGAQYF. The chain is built from TRBV6-5 and TRBJ2-5, with D possibly matching TRBD2 (7 bases). Germline V gives CDR1 MNHEY, CDR2 SVGAGI. This CDR3 is 13 amino acids long. Trimming pared 2 bases from V and 9 bases from J, leaving 13 bases between.

The rearrangement uses TRBV6-1 and TRBJ2-7; D unresolved. The V end was cut by 7 bases, the J end by 1 base, with 8 bases between. Germline lookup yields CDR1 MNHNS and CDR2 SASEGT. This CDR3 has 12 amino acids. CDR3 in DNA: TGTGCCAGCATTCCTAGTTCCTACGAGCAGTACTTC. Translated, it gives CASIPSSYEQYF.

Here the CDR3 DNA reads TGTGCCAGCAGCTCCACCGTCTCTAGTGGTGGCTACACCTTC. Amino acid sequence: CASSSTVSSGGYTF. This rearrangement joins TRBV7-2 to TRBJ1-2; no firm D call. The CDR3 covers 14 residues. The germline V gene encodes CDR1 SGHTA and CDR2 FQGNSA. The V end lost 4 bases, the J end lost 7 bases, and 16 bases lay between the germline ends.

This clone turned up a few times. The J gene is TRBJ1-2, the V gene TRBV6-1; D gene ambiguous. The V gene lost 6 bases and the J gene lost 5 bases, with 19 bases spanning the gap. CDR3 length: 15 residues. The germline CDR1 and CDR2 sequences are MNHNS and SASEGT. CDR3 nucleotide sequence: TGTGCCAGCAGATCCTCGCGGGTTCCCCTATATGGCTACACCTTC. It encodes CASRSSRVPLYGYTF.

This clone occurred a few times. The chain couples TRBV30 to TRBJ1-6; 12 positions match TRBD1. Germline CDR1 GTSNPN, CDR2 SVGIG (reference sequence). The trim removed 0 bases at V and 9 bases at J, leaving 3 bases unmatched. The CDR3 consists of 15 residues. CDR3 residues: CAWSVRGQGASPLHF. CDR3 coding DNA: TGTGCCTGGAGTGTAAGGGGACAGGGGGCTTCACCCCTCCACTTT.

Notes on this clone: Other nucleotide sequences from this sample produce the same CDR3. The chain recombines TRBV9 with TRBJ1-4, with a tentative D call TRBD1 (6 bases). CDR3 length equals 15 residues. Germline V gives CDR1 SGDLS, CDR2 YYNGEE. Trimming removed 7 bases at V and 0 bases at J, with 13 bases between. The CDR3 here is CASGSGTTTNEKLFF. The CDR3 nucleotides are TGTGCCAGCGGGTCAGGGACAACAACTAATGAAAAACTGTTTTTT.

This clone was detected only a few times. The chain recombines TRBV6-4 with TRBJ2-5; D is unresolved. Germline V lookup: CDR1 MRHNA, CDR2 SNTAGT. The V end lost 3 bases, the J end lost 3 bases, and 2 bases lay between the germline ends. The CDR3 length is 11 residues. CDR3 DNA sequence: TGTGCCAGCAGTGATAAAGAGACCCAGTACTTC. It is translated as CASSDKETQYF.

The chain is built from TRBV5-1 and TRBJ1-2, with a tentative D call TRBD1 (6 bases). The V gene lost 7 bases and the J gene lost 6 bases, with 19 bases spanning the gap. Germline V gene sequence: CDR1 SGHRS, CDR2 YFSETQ. The CDR3 covers 14 residues. The CDR3 is CASRGGDEAHGYTF. CDR3 DNA: TGCGCCAGCCGAGGGGGTGACGAAGCGCATGGCTACACCTTC.

The rearrangement joins TRBV29-1 to TRBJ2-7, with 13 bases fitting TRBD2. The CDR3 is 17 amino acids. V lost 4 bases, J lost 3 bases, and 12 bases stayed unmatched. Germline CDR1 and CDR2: SQVTM and ANQGSEA. CDR3 residues: CSVGPTSGRTGVYEQYF. The CDR3 coding sequence is TGCAGCGTTGGCCCGACTAGCGGGAGGACCGGGGTCTACGAGCAGTACTTC.

The rearrangement uses TRBV16 and TRBJ2-7; TRBD1 agrees at 8 bases. Trimming at V came to 4 bases and at J to 5 bases, leaving 7 bases not matched to a gene. Per the germline V gene, CDR1 is KGHSY and CDR2 is FQNENV. The CDR3 loop spans 14 amino acids. For the CDR3, the DNA is TGTGCCAGCAGCCCGGGACAGGCAGTCAACGAGCAGTACTTC. It yields the protein CASSPGQAVNEQYF.

The table lists this clone with a few counts. This sequence joins TRBV19 and TRBJ1-1; a possible D gene is TRBD1 (5 bases). The V and J ends lost 6 bases and 4 bases respectively, with 15 bases between them. CDR1 and CDR2 from the germline V gene are LNHDA and SQIVND (reference sequence). The CDR3 loop spans 14 amino acids. The CDR3 nucleotides read TGTGCCAGTAGCCCCGGCGGGGCGCGCACTGAAGCTTTCTTT. Encoded protein: CASSPGGARTEAFF.

V usage is TRBV28 and J usage is TRBJ1-5; D remains unclear. V was pared by 4 bases and J by 6 bases, with 13 bases between. From germline, CDR1 is MDHEN and CDR2 SYDVKM. The length of the CDR3 is 14 residues. CDR3 DNA sequence: TGTGCCAGCAGTTCGGGGATCGTCGGTCAGCCCCAGCATTTT. It encodes CASSSGIVGQPQHF.

This rearrangement joins TRBV10-1 to TRBJ1-1; tentatively, D is TRBD1 (6 bases). The CDR3 sequence is 15 residues long. V was cut by 7 bases and J by 5 bases, with 20 bases left in between. The V gene's germline CDR1 is WNHNN and CDR2 SYGVQD (reference sequence). As DNA, the CDR3 is TGCGCCAGCAACCCCGGCCAAGGGGGAAGGACTGAAGCTTTCTTT. Translated: CASNPGQGGRTEAFF.

The rearrangement links TRBV19 to TRBJ2-7; 8 nucleotides agree with TRBD1. The CDR3 loop spans 12 amino acids. Looked up from germline, CDR1 is LNHDA and CDR2 is SQIVND (reference sequence). The junction had 4 bases not matched to a gene; V was cut back by 9 bases and J by 3 bases. CDR3 DNA: TGTGCCAGACGGGACAGGATCTACGAGCAGTACTTC. Amino acids: CARRDRIYEQYF.

The V gene is TRBV7-2, the J gene TRBJ1-2, with D uncertain. Germline assignment: CDR1 SGHTA and CDR2 FQGNSA. The CDR3 is 13 amino acids. Trimming pared 1 base from V and 9 bases from J, leaving 12 bases between. In DNA form, the CDR3 reads TGTGCCAGCAGCTTAGAACGAGGCAGAAGCTACACCTTC. Amino acid sequence: CASSLERGRSYTF.

This clone was observed a handful of times. The CDR3 nucleotides are TGTGCCAGCAGCCAACGCAGGGGGCTTAATCAGCCCCAGCATTTT. This encodes CASSQRRGLNQPQHF. The chain combines TRBV4-2 with TRBJ1-5; 8 positions agree with TRBD1. CDR1 and CDR2 from the germline V gene are LGHNA and YNFKEQ. CDR3 length: 15 residues. Losses at the gene ends were 2 bases for V and 4 bases for J; bases not matched to a gene: 4.

There are a few counts of this clone. The V gene is TRBV9, the J gene TRBJ2-1; 9 nucleotides match TRBD1. Germline V gene lookup returns CDR1 SGDLS and CDR2 YYNGEE. This CDR3 has 17 amino acids. Germline trimming cut 0 bases from V and 4 bases from J; bases unmatched to any gene: 8. This chain's CDR3 is CASSVEGGDRVYNEQFF. CDR3 sequence (DNA): TGTGCCAGCAGCGTAGAGGGGGGGGACAGGGTTTACAATGAGCAGTTCTTC. The full variable domain, rest sourced from reference TRBV9 and TRBJ2-1, is DSGVTQTPKHLITATGQRVTLRCSPRSGDLSVYWYQQSLDQGLQFLIQYYNGEERAKGNILERFSAQQFPDLHSELNLSSLELGDSALYFCASSVEGGDRVYNEQFFGPGTRLTVL.

This chain links TRBV10-3 with TRBJ1-4; TRBD1 agrees at 9 bases. Germline lookup yields CDR1 ENHRY and CDR2 SYGVKD. This CDR3 spans 15 amino acids. Trimming took 4 bases from V and 5 from J; bases not matched to a gene: 5. As DNA, the CDR3 is TGTGCCATCAGTGCGTTTGGGACAGGGAATGAAAAACTGTTTTTT. Translating gives CAISAFGTGNEKLFF.